This record covers a single TCR beta chain. What this receptor recognizes is not known. Base qualities are not at hand, and no much larger clone is one base apart. The trial excluded patients who had a history of autoimmune disease or were on systemic immunosuppression. In every dose cohort, peripheral blood was drawn for TCR sequencing at baseline, cycle 4 day 1, and cycle 7 day 1. Samples came from an open-label, multicenter, first-in-human phase I dose-escalation trial of ivuxolimab. Adults with locally advanced or metastatic melanoma, renal cell carcinoma, hepatocellular carcinoma or head and neck squamous cell carcinoma were enrolled in the trial. CD4+ and CD8+ T cells were sorted separately from peripheral blood before TCR sequencing. Its CDR3 holds 15 amino acids, cysteine through phenylalanine. The read is trimmed to its CDR3 DNA, 45 bases read in frame from base 1. V is pared back by 3 bases and J by 5 bases, with 17 bases lying between the germline termini. CDR1 and CDR2 were assigned from the germline V gene as MNHNS and SASEGT.

This record belongs to a study of OX40 agonist ivuxolimab in advanced cancers. About the full investigation: Ivuxolimab was an agonistic, fully human IgG2 monoclonal antibody directed against OX40 (CD134), a costimulatory receptor. Intravenous ivuxolimab was administered to patients every 2 weeks at six dose levels: 0.01, 0.1, 0.3, 1.5, 3 and 10 mg/kg. Of the approximately 54 dose-escalation patients, hepatocellular carcinoma was present in around 20, melanoma in some 15, renal cell carcinoma in 9 and head and neck cancer in 9. Three dose-escalation patients achieved partial responses, one with hepatocellular carcinoma and two with cutaneous melanoma. The paper describes the monotherapy dose-escalation part (N of about 57 patients) of the phase I trial of ivuxolimab. The purpose of peripheral TCRbeta sequencing was to test whether ivuxolimab changed TCR sequence diversity and led to clonal T-cell expansion. A male proportion of nearly 85% and a mean age of around 60 years, ranging from about 23 to 79, were recorded for the dose-escalation cohort. Prior anti-PD-1, anti-PD-L1 or anti-CTLA-4 therapy was permitted, and about 40% of dose-escalation patients had received checkpoint inhibitors.

Paper-wide results and their limitations: After ivuxolimab, CD8+ T cells had more expanded clones than CD4+ T cells on average. The antigen specificity of the clonally expanded peripheral T cells was not determined. At doses of 0.1 to 3.0 mg/kg, clonal expansion of both CD4+ and CD8+ T cells in blood was seen between baseline and week 6. Low levels of normalized T-cell clonal expansion were also seen in some patients who did not respond. In the 0.1-3.0 mg/kg groups, partial responders had among the lowest normalized peripheral clonal expansion, particularly in CD8+ T cells.

Genomic DNA was extracted from sorted cells for sequencing of the TCRbeta CDR3 region. The immunoSEQ Assay was used to sequence the TCRbeta CDR3 regions. As stored in TCRdb, this immuneACCESS dataset retains in-frame rearrangements with V and J assigned. A fraction of the clones does not appear; measured against another copy, unresolved V genes explain less than half of the discrepancy, and the remainder lacks a known reason. Here the sample has 98,000 or so clones; about 91% occur a single time. The ten largest make up roughly 0.61% of the sample. The specimen comprised CD4+ or CD8+ T cells sorted from blood, sampled in a trial of the OX40 agonist ivuxolimab. The clonotype originates from an adult with an advanced solid tumor such as melanoma, head and neck, liver or kidney cancer. The sequence is built from TRBV6-1 and TRBJ2-7; the D gene is perhaps TRBD2, on 6 matching bases. The DNA sequence is given as TGTGCCAGCAGTGATGCGGGATTACCCAGTAACGAGCAGTACTTC. Its translation reads: CASSDAGLPSNEQYF.